This is a list of T cell receptor beta chains from one sample in a study of T-cell reconstitution after alpha-beta-depleted transplantation in children. TCRdb itself ran the PCR reads through MiXCR, one entry per CDR3 protein. The sample lists 420,000 or so distinct CDR3 sequences, roughly a tenth occurring once. Sequenced here: PBMCs from the stem cell graft donor, sampled from the stem cell graft. The source is a human donor who donated a stem cell graft to a child with acute myeloid leukemia. The CDR3 runs from the conserved cysteine through the conserved F or W. D genes are given only for firm matches. Clone size appears in some rows only: once, few, many, or a class for an expanded clone.

V gene: TRBV12-3/TRBV12-4
D gene: NA
clone size: once
J gene: TRBJ2-3
CDR3 protein: CASSLSSHTDTQYF
CDR3 DNA: TGTGCCAGCAGTTTGAGTAGCCATACAGATACGCAGTATTTT

V gene: TRBV4-1
D gene: NA
clone size: few
J gene: TRBJ1-2
CDR3 protein: CASSQVIIGRAMDGYTF
CDR3 DNA: TGCGCCAGCAGCCAAGTAATCATAGGTAGGGCGATGGATGGCTACACCTTC

V gene: TRBV5-1
D gene: NA
clone size: few
J gene: TRBJ2-1
CDR3 protein: CASSPPGLSREQFF
CDR3 DNA: TGCGCCAGCAGCCCCCCGGGACTCTCGCGTGAGCAGTTCTTC

V gene: TRBV20-1
D gene: NA
clone size: NA
J gene: TRBJ1-1
CDR3 protein: CRWGGTEAFF
CDR3 DNA: TGCAGGTGGGGGGGAACTGAAGCTTTCTTT

V gene: TRBV11-2
D gene: NA
clone size: NA
J gene: TRBJ1-3
CDR3 protein: CASSLALSGNTIYF
CDR3 DNA: TGTGCCAGCAGCCTGGCGCTCTCTGGAAACACCATATATTTT

V gene: TRBV5-1
D gene: NA
clone size: few
J gene: TRBJ1-1
CDR3 protein: CASSPLAGGNTEAFF
CDR3 DNA: TGCGCCAGCAGCCCCCTGGCCGGGGGGAACACTGAAGCTTTCTTT

V gene: TRBV6-5
D gene: TRBD1
clone size: many
J gene: TRBJ2-4
CDR3 protein: CASSLTGAENIQYF
CDR3 DNA: TGTGCCAGCAGCCTAACAGGGGCGGAAAACATTCAGTACTTC

V gene: TRBV6-5
D gene: TRBD1
clone size: few
J gene: TRBJ1-2
CDR3 protein: CASSSGQGPFYGYTF
CDR3 DNA: TGTGCCAGCAGTTCGGGACAGGGCCCCTTTTATGGCTACACCTTC

V gene: TRBV20-1
D gene: TRBD2
clone size: NA
J gene: TRBJ2-5
CDR3 protein: CSARDWGSGRAGETQYF
CDR3 DNA: TGCAGTGCTAGAGATTGGGGTAGCGGGAGGGCCGGTGAGACCCAGTACTTC

V gene: TRBV5-1
D gene: NA
clone size: few
J gene: TRBJ2-2
CDR3 protein: CASNRGAGTSAGELFF
CDR3 DNA: TGCGCCAGCAACCGCGGTGCTGGGACTTCGGCCGGGGAGCTGTTTTTT

V gene: TRBV5-1
D gene: NA
clone size: NA
J gene: TRBJ2-1
CDR3 protein: CASSMTGTGNEQFF
CDR3 DNA: TGCGCCAGCAGCATGACCGGGACGGGTAATGAGCAGTTCTTC

V gene: TRBV5-6
D gene: NA
clone size: NA
J gene: TRBJ2-7
CDR3 protein: CASTTPGKDEQYF
CDR3 DNA: TGTGCCAGCACCACGCCCGGGAAGGATGAGCAGTACTTC

V gene: TRBV7-6
D gene: NA
clone size: NA
J gene: TRBJ2-1
CDR3 protein: CASSLGQGRGANNEQFF
CDR3 DNA: TGTGCCAGCAGCTTAGGACAGGGGCGGGGGGCCAACAATGAGCAGTTCTTC

V gene: TRBV27
D gene: TRBD1
clone size: many
J gene: TRBJ1-1
CDR3 protein: CASRRTGVPEAFF
CDR3 DNA: TGTGCCAGCAGACGGACAGGGGTCCCTGAAGCTTTCTTT

V gene: TRBV5-1
D gene: NA
clone size: NA
J gene: TRBJ2-3
CDR3 protein: CASSSYGADTQYF
CDR3 DNA: TGCGCCAGCAGCTCCTACGGTGCAGATACGCAGTATTTT

V gene: TRBV10-3
D gene: NA
clone size: NA
J gene: TRBJ2-1
CDR3 protein: CAIRRAGDLYNEQFF
CDR3 DNA: TGTGCCATCAGGAGGGCAGGGGATTTGTACAATGAGCAGTTCTTC

V gene: TRBV7-8
D gene: NA
clone size: NA
J gene: TRBJ2-3
CDR3 protein: CASSLVSGLGGTDTQYF
CDR3 DNA: TGTGCCAGCAGCTTAGTTAGCGGCCTCGGGGGCACAGATACGCAGTATTTT

V gene: TRBV15
D gene: TRBD1
clone size: NA
J gene: TRBJ1-1
CDR3 protein: CATSRDRDRTTEAFF
CDR3 DNA: TGTGCCACCAGCAGAGATCGGGACAGGACCACTGAAGCTTTCTTT

V gene: TRBV12-3/TRBV12-4
D gene: NA
clone size: NA
J gene: TRBJ2-7
CDR3 protein: CASTETPSLYEQYF
CDR3 DNA: TGTGCCAGCACCGAGACCCCTTCATTGTACGAGCAGTACTTC

V gene: TRBV5-1
D gene: NA
clone size: many
J gene: TRBJ2-1
CDR3 protein: CASSLVGDNSYNEQFF
CDR3 DNA: TGCGCCAGCAGCTTGGTAGGGGATAACTCCTACAATGAGCAGTTCTTC

V gene: TRBV20-1
D gene: TRBD1
clone size: NA
J gene: TRBJ1-6
CDR3 protein: CSAAQGAPYNSPLHF
CDR3 DNA: TGCAGTGCTGCACAGGGGGCTCCCTATAATTCACCCCTCCACTTT

V gene: TRBV10-3
D gene: NA
clone size: few
J gene: TRBJ2-1
CDR3 protein: CAISESGGEGYEQFF
CDR3 DNA: TGTGCCATCAGTGAGTCGGGCGGGGAAGGTTATGAGCAGTTCTTC

V gene: TRBV5-1
D gene: NA
clone size: many
J gene: TRBJ2-1
CDR3 protein: CASSLGSRVGNEQFF
CDR3 DNA: TGCGCCAGCAGCCTCGGATCACGGGTGGGTAATGAGCAGTTCTTC

V gene: TRBV12-3/TRBV12-4
D gene: NA
clone size: NA
J gene: TRBJ2-2
CDR3 protein: CASLPGNTGELFF
CDR3 DNA: TGTGCCAGCCTCCCTGGTAACACCGGGGAGCTGTTTTTT

V gene: TRBV7-8
D gene: TRBD2
clone size: many
J gene: TRBJ2-1
CDR3 protein: CASSQAGTSGGSSYNEQFF
CDR3 DNA: TGTGCCAGCAGCCAAGCCGGGACTAGCGGGGGGAGCTCCTACAATGAGCAGTTCTTC

V gene: TRBV7-7
D gene: NA
clone size: many
J gene: TRBJ2-5
CDR3 protein: CASSPGTQTQTQYF
CDR3 DNA: TGTGCTAGCAGCCCCGGGACTCAGACCCAGACCCAGTACTTC

V gene: TRBV11-2
D gene: NA
clone size: few
J gene: TRBJ2-6
CDR3 protein: CASTLTGQGPFAHSGANGLTF
CDR3 DNA: TGTGCCAGTACGCTGACGGGGCAGGGGCCTTTTGCTCACTCTGGGGCCAACGGCCTGACTTTC